These T cell receptor beta chains were read from a single sample in a study of blood T cells in healthy people across ages. TCRdb re-called the 5' RACE reads with MiXCR, one entry per CDR3 protein. The data show about 1.7 million distinct CDR3 sequences, with 28% seen just once and approximately 7.7% held by the top ten. Sequencing was performed on blood. Receptors were obtained from a woman aged 30 to 39 in good health. Each CDR3 is given with its conserved first and last residue. A D gene is named only where the DNA matches it firmly. The size of a clone is reported for some rows only, either as once, few or many, or as a class for expanded clones.

J,V,D,size,DNA,CDR3
TRBJ1-5,TRBV6-6,NA,few,TGTGCCAGCAGTGCAAGGGACGTAAATCACCCCCAGCATTTT,CASSARDVNHPQHF
TRBJ2-1,TRBV6-2/TRBV6-3,TRBD2,NA,TGTGCCAGCAGTCGGACTAGCGGGAGGGGGGGCGTTGGCTACAATGAGCAGTTCTTC,CASSRTSGRGGVGYNEQFF
TRBJ2-3,TRBV7-2,TRBD2,many,TGTGCCAGCAGCTCACTAGCGGGAGGGTACACAGATACGCAGTATTTT,CASSSLAGGYTDTQYF
TRBJ2-1,TRBV5-1,NA,few,TGCGCCAGCAGCTTGGACAGTATAGCCAATGAGCAGTTCTTC,CASSLDSIANEQFF
TRBJ1-5,TRBV7-2,NA,NA,TGTGCCAGCAGCTTTAAGGGGGGGGGCAATCAGCCCCAGCATTTT,CASSFKGGGNQPQHF
TRBJ2-7,TRBV6-2/TRBV6-3,TRBD2,few,TGTGCCAGCCATAGCGGGAGCGCCTCCTACGAGCAGTACTTC,CASHSGSASYEQYF
TRBJ2-7,TRBV7-2,NA,NA,TGTGCCAGCAGCTTTCGAGCAGCCCACAATGAGCAGTACTTC,CASSFRAAHNEQYF
TRBJ2-3,TRBV12-3/TRBV12-4,TRBD2,NA,TGTGCCAGCGAAACCCATAGCGGGCCCACAGATATGCAGTATTTT,CASETHSGPTDMQYF
TRBJ2-5,TRBV28,TRBD2,few,TGTGCCAGCAGTTTGGGACTAGCGGGAGCTCGGGGGGGAGAGACCCAGTACTTC,CASSLGLAGARGGETQYF
TRBJ2-5,TRBV20-1,NA,NA,TGCAGTGCTAGCCCCCGGGGAGGCGAGACCCAGTACTTC,CSASPRGGETQYF
TRBJ2-7,TRBV7-8,NA,once,TGTGCCAGCCGCCTCGGCGGGGAATACAATGAGCAGTACTTC,CASRLGGEYNEQYF
TRBJ2-4,TRBV20-1,TRBD2,NA,TGCAGTGCTAGCCTAGCGGGAGGTGCCAAAAACATTCAGTACTTC,CSASLAGGAKNIQYF
TRBJ2-3,TRBV12-3/TRBV12-4,TRBD2,NA,TGTGCCAGCGCTAAAGCGGGGGTCGTAGATACGCAGTATTTT,CASAKAGVVDTQYF
TRBJ1-2,TRBV29-1,NA,many,TGCAGCGTTGTCCTATCAGAAGGTAGGGCTGGCTACACCTTC,CSVVLSEGRAGYTF